This T cell receptor (beta chain) was recovered during a study of shared clonotypes between healthy human individuals. Study in general: Sampling drew on donors who were a couple of women and a few men aged 18 to 49. Whole-study results and caveats: A reduction in generation probabilities was seen for non-shared clonotypes relative to those shared by all four donors.

The assay was immunoSEQ multiplex PCR, and TCRdb's table has in-frame clones only and misses some. The sample consists of about 2.3 million clones, around 92% of them appearing once. Concerning this clone: Antigen unknown.

Specimen: naive CD4+ T cells from PBMCs. Stated subset: CD45RA+ positively selected. The clonotype originates from a man younger than 35 in good health. Some clones in this sample may be carry-over from other donors' samples.

CDR3 DNA sequence: TGTGCCAGCAGCTTAGATCGGCAGAAAGAGACCCAGTACTTC. Protein: CASSLDRQKETQYF. The chain combines TRBV11-2 with TRBJ2-5, with D unresolved. Per the germline V gene, CDR1 is SGHAT and CDR2 is FQNNGV. The CDR3 loop spans 14 amino acids. The V and J ends lost 0 bases and 3 bases respectively, with 8 bases between them.